The clone carrying this T cell receptor beta chain was counted only a few times. TCR sequencing covered a few patients who responded to pembrolizumab. The sample originates from a study of PD-1 blockade in mismatch repair-deficient tumors. This CDR3 has 15 amino acids. Deletions cut 0 bases from V and 3 bases from J, with 12 bases between. The V gene's germline CDR1 is LNHNV and CDR2 YYDKDF (reference sequence). Libraries were prepared by immunoSEQ multiplex PCR; TCRdb keeps only in-frame clonotypes and omits some of them. This table has some 19,000 clones, around 80% appearing once. The specimen comprised PBMCs, sampled 52 weeks after starting pembrolizumab. The TCR originated in an adult with mismatch repair-deficient cancer. The rearrangement links TRBV15 to TRBJ2-7; D perhaps matches TRBD1 (6 bases). CDR3 region: CATSRDYGQHYEQYF. The CDR3 DNA follows: TGTGCCACCAGCAGAGATTACGGACAGCACTACGAGCAGTACTTC.